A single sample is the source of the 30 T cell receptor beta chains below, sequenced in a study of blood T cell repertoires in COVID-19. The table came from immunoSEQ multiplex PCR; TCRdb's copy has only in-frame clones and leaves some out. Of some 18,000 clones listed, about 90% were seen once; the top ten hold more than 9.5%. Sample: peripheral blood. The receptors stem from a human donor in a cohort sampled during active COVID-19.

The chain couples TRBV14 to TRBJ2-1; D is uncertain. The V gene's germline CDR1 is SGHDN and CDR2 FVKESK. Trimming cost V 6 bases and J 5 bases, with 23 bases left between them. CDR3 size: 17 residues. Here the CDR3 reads CASSRDVYSTSNNEQFF. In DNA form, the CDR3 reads TGTGCCAGCAGTCGAGACGTCTACTCGACATCAAACAATGAGCAGTTCTTC.

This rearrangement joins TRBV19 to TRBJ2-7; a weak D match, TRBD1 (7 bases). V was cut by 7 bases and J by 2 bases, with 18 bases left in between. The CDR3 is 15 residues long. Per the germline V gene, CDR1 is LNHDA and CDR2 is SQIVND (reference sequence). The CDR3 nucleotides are TGTGCCAGTACCCCAGGGGGGAGCCGTACCTACGAGCAGTACTTC. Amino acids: CASTPGGSRTYEQYF.

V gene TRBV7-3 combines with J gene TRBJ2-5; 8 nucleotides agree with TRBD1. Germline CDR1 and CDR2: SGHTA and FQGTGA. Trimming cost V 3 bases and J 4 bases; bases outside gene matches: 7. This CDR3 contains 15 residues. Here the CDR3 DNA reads TGTGCCAGCAGCTTGACAGGGGCCCGAATAGAGACCCAGTACTTC. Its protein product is CASSLTGARIETQYF.

The CDR3, as DNA: TGTGCCAGCTCACCAGAGAATAGCAATCAGCCCCAGCATTTT. Its protein is CASSPENSNQPQHF. J is TRBJ1-5 and V is TRBV18; D is undetermined. The length of the CDR3 is 14 residues. V was cut by 2 bases and J by 0 bases, with 5 bases left in between. The V gene's germline CDR1 is KGHSH and CDR2 LQKENI.

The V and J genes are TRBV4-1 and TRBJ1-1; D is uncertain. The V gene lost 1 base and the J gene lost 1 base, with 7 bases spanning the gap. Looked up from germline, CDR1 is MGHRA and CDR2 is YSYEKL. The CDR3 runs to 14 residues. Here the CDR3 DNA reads TGCGCCAGCAGCCAAGGTGTCTCGAACACTGAAGCTTTCTTT. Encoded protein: CASSQGVSNTEAFF.

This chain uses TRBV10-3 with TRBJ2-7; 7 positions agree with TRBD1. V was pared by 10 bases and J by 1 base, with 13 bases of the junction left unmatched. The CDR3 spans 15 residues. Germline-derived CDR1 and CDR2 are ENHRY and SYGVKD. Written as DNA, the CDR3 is TGTGCCACCGCTCCCAGGGACAGCTATTCCTACGAGCAGTACTTC. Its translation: CATAPRDSYSYEQYF.

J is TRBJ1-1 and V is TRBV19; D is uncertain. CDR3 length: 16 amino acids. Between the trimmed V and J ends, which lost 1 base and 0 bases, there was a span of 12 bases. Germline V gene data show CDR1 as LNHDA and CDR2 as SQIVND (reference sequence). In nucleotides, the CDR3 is TGTGCCAGTAGTATAGGCGGGAATCACATGAACACTGAAGCTTTCTTT. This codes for CASSIGGNHMNTEAFF.

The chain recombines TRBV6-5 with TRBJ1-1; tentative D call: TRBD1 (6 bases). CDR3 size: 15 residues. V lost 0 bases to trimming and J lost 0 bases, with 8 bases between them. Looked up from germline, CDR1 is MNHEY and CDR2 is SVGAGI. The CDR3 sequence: CASSYSRGLNTEAFF. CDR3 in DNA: TGTGCCAGCAGTTACTCCAGGGGACTGAACACTGAAGCTTTCTTT.

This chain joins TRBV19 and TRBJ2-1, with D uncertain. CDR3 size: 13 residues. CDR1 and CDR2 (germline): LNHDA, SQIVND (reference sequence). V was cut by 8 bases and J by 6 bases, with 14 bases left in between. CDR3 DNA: TGTGCCAGTGCGGAGCCGCCGGCCAATGAGCAGTTCTTC. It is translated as CASAEPPANEQFF.

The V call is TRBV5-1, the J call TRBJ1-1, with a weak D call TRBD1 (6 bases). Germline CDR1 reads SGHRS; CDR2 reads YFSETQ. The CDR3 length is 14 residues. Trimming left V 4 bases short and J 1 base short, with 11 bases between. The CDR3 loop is CASSDRKANTEAFF. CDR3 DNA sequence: TGCGCCAGCAGCGACAGGAAGGCGAACACTGAAGCTTTCTTT.

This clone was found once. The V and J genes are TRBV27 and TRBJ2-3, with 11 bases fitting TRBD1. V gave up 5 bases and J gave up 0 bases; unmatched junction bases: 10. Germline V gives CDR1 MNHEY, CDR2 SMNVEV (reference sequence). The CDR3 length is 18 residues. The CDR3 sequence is CASSTTGTGGHSTDTQYF. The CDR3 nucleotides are TGTGCCAGCAGTACGACCGGGACAGGGGGTCACAGCACAGATACGCAGTATTTT.

The CDR3, as DNA: TGTGCCTGGAGTGCGGGACAGGGGGGCGCAGATACGCAGTATTTT. It codes for CAWSAGQGGADTQYF. The V and J genes are TRBV30 and TRBJ2-3, with 11 bases matching TRBD1. Trimming cost V 1 base and J 4 bases; bases outside gene matches: 4. CDR3 length: 15 residues. The germline CDR1 and CDR2 sequences are GTSNPN and SVGIG (reference sequence). The variable domain in full, completed from reference TRBV30 and TRBJ2-3, reads SQTIHQWPATLVQPVGSPLSLECTVEGTSNPNLYWYRQAAGRGLQLLFYSVGIGQISSEVPQNLSASRPQDRQFILSSKKLLLSDSGFYLCAWSAGQGGADTQYFGPGTRLTVL.

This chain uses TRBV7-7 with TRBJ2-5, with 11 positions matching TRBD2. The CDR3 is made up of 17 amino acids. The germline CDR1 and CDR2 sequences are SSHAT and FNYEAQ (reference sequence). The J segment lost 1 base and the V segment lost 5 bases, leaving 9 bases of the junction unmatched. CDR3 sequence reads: CASSVSGGAPIQETQYF. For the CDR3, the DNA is TGTGCCAGCAGCGTTAGCGGGGGGGCCCCCATCCAAGAGACCCAGTACTTC.

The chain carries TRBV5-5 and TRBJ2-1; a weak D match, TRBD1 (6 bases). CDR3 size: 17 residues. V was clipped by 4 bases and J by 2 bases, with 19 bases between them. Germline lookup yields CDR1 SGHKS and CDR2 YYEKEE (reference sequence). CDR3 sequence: CASSHYAGTLTYNEQFF. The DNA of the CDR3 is TGTGCCAGCAGCCACTACGCCGGGACACTAACCTACAATGAGCAGTTCTTC.

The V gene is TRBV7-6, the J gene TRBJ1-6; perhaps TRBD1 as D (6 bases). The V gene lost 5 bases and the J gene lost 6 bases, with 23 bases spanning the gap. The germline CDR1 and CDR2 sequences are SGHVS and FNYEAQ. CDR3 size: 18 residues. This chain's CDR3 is CASSPRYRAPRGNSPLHF. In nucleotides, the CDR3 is TGTGCCAGCAGCCCGCGCTACAGGGCACCGAGGGGTAATTCACCCCTCCACTTT.

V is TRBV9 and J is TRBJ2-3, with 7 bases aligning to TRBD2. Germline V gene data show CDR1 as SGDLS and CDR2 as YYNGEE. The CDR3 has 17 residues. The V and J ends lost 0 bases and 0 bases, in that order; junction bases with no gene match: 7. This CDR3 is CASSVDRSGASTDTQYF. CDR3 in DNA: TGTGCCAGCAGCGTAGATCGCAGCGGGGCTAGCACAGATACGCAGTATTTT.

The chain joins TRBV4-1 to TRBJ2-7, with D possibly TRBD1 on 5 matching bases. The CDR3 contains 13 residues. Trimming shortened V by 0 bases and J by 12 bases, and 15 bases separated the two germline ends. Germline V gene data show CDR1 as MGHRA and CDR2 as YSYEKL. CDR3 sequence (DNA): TGCGCCAGCAGCCAAGATCGGGCAGGGATTTCGTACTTC. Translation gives CASSQDRAGISYF.

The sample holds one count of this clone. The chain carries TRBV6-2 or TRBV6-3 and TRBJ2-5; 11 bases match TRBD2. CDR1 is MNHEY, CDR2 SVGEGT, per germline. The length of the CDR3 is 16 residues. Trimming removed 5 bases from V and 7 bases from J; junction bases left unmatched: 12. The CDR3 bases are TGTGCCAGCAGTCCAAGTCCGGGACTAGCGGTAGGGACCCAGTACTTC. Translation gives CASSPSPGLAVGTQYF.

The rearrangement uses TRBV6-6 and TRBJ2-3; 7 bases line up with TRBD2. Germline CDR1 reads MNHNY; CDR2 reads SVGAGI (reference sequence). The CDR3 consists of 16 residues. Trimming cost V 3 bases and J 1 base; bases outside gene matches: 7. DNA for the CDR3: TGTGCCAGCAGTTATTACCCCAGCGGGGGCACAGATACGCAGTATTTT. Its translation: CASSYYPSGGTDTQYF.

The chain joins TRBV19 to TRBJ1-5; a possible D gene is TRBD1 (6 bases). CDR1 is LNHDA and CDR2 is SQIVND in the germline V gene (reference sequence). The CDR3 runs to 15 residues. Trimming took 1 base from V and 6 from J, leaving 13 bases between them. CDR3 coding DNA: TGTGCCAGTAGTATAGGCAGGGGAAACGGTCAGCCCCAGCATTTT. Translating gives CASSIGRGNGQPQHF. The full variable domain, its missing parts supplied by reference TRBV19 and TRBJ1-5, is DGGITQSPKYLFRKEGQNVTLSCEQNLNHDAMYWYRQDPGQGLRLIYYSQIVNDFQKGDIAEGYSVSREKKESFPLTVTSAQKNPTAFYLCASSIGRGNGQPQHFGDGTRLSIL.

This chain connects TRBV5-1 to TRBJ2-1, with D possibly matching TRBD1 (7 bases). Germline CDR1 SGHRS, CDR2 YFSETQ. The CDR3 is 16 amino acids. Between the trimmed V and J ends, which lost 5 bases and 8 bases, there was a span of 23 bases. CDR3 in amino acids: CASSKEGAGSIDEQFF. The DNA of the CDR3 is TGCGCCAGCAGTAAAGAGGGGGCGGGGAGTATTGATGAGCAGTTCTTC.

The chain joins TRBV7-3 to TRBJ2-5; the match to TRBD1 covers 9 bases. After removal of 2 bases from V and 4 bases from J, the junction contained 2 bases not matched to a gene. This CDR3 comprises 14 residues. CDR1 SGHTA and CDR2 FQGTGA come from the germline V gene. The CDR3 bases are TGTGCCAGCAGCTTATGGGGACAGGGAGAGACCCAGTACTTC. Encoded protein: CASSLWGQGETQYF. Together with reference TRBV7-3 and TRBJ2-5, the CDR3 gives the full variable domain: GAGVSQTPSNKVTEKGKYVELRCDPISGHTALYWYRQSLGQGPEFLIYFQGTGAADDSGLPNDRFFAVRPEGSVSTLKIQRTERGDSAVYLCASSLWGQGETQYFGPGTRLLVL.

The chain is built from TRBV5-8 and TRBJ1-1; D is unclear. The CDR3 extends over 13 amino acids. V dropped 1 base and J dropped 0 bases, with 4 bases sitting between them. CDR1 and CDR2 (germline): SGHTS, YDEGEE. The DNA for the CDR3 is TGTGCCAGCAGCTTGCCCATGAACACTGAAGCTTTCTTT. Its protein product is CASSLPMNTEAFF.

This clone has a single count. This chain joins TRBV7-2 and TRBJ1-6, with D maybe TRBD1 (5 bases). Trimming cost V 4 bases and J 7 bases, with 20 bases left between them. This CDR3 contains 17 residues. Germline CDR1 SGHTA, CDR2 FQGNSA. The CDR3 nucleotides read TGTGCCAGCAGCTCGCTGGGTGGGGCGGTTCCGAATTCACCCCTCCACTTT. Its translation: CASSSLGGAVPNSPLHF.

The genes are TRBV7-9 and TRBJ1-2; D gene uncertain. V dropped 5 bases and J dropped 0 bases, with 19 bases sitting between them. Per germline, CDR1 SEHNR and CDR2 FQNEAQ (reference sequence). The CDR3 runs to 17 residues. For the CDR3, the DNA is TGTGCCAGCAGCCCCTCCCGAATTCGTACTACTAACTATGGCTACACCTTC. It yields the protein CASSPSRIRTTNYGYTF.

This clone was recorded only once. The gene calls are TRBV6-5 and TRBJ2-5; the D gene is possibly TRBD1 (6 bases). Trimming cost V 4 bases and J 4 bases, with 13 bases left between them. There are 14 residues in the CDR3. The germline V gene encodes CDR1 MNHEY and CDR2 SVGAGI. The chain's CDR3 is CASSFRQDGETQYF. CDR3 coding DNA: TGTGCCAGCAGTTTCCGACAGGATGGAGAGACCCAGTACTTC.

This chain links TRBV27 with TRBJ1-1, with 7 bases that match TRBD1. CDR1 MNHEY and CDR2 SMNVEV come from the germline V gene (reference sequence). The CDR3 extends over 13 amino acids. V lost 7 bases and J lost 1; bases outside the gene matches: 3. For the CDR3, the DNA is TGTGCCAGCACCAGGACAGGGAACACTGAAGCTTTCTTT. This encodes CASTRTGNTEAFF.

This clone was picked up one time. CDR3 sequence (DNA): TGTGCCAGCAGTGAAACCAATCGGGGGGGCGGTTTAAGGGCCGGGGAGCTGTTTTTT. Its translation is CASSETNRGGGLRAGELFF. The V call is TRBV2, the J call TRBJ2-2; TRBD2 aligns across 8 bases. CDR1 SNHLY and CDR2 FYNNEI come from the germline V gene. Unmatched junction bases numbered 17, after V lost 2 bases and J lost 6 bases. The CDR3 runs 19 residues.

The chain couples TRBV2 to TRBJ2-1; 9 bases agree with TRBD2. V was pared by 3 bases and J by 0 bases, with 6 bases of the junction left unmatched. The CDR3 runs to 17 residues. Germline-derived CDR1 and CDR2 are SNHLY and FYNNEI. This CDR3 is CASSDSGGGASYNEQFF. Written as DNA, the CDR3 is TGTGCCAGCAGTGATTCGGGCGGGGGGGCCTCCTACAATGAGCAGTTCTTC.

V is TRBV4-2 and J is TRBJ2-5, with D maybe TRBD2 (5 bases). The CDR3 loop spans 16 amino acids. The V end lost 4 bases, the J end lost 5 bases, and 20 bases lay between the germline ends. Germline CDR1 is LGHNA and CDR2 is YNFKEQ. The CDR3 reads CASSLQEGGLRETQYF. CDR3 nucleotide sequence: TGTGCCAGCAGCCTGCAAGAAGGAGGTTTGAGGGAGACCCAGTACTTC.